The 29 T cell receptor beta chains below come from one sample, sequenced in a study of T-cell reconstitution after alpha-beta-depleted transplantation in children. Unique molecular identifiers were incorporated into the prepared TCRbeta library. TCRdb itself ran the PCR reads through MiXCR, one entry per CDR3 protein. The sample holds about 980,000 distinct CDR3 sequences, 25% to 30% seen once. The sample in question was PBMCs, mostly from graft donor cells, obtained 360 days after TCRalphabeta/CD19-depleted stem cell transplant. The receptors originated from a boy under three years old who had a stem cell transplant for SCID, so the T cells may come from the graft donor.

The chain is built from TRBV3-1 and TRBJ2-3; D might be TRBD1 (5 bases). Germline V lookup: CDR1 LGHDT, CDR2 YNNKEL (reference sequence). CDR3 length: 16 residues. Trimming shortened V by 0 bases and J by 0 bases, and 10 bases separated the two germline ends. This CDR3 reads CASSQDLGDSTDTQYF. DNA of the CDR3: TGTGCCAGCAGCCAAGATCTAGGGGATAGCACAGATACGCAGTATTTT.

The chain couples TRBV6-5 to TRBJ1-2; D not resolved. V was clipped by 2 bases and J by 4 bases, with 14 bases between them. Germline CDR1 and CDR2: MNHEY and SVGAGI. The CDR3 sequence is 15 residues long. CDR3 sequence reads: CASSYSPKKVYGYTF. In DNA form, the CDR3 reads TGTGCCAGCAGTTACAGCCCCAAGAAGGTCTATGGCTACACCTTC.

This clonotype appeared a few times. The V and J genes are TRBV7-6 and TRBJ1-1; 7 bases are shared with TRBD1. The V and J ends lost 2 bases and 7 bases, in that order; junction bases with no gene match: 4. CDR1 is SGHVS, CDR2 FNYEAQ, per germline. CDR3 length: 13 residues. CDR3 DNA: TGTGCCAGCAGCTTAATGGGGGACAGTGAAGCTTTCTTT. Its protein is CASSLMGDSEAFF.

This clonotype was observed a few times. The rearrangement uses TRBV29-1 and TRBJ2-1; D is perhaps TRBD2 (6 bases). The CDR3 consists of 14 residues. V dropped 6 bases and J dropped 6 bases, with 18 bases sitting between them. Germline V lookup: CDR1 SQVTM, CDR2 ANQGSEA. CDR3 sequence (DNA): TGCAGCGTCGCGGGACGCCTGTCCCTCAATGAGCAGTTCTTC. Its translation is CSVAGRLSLNEQFF.

This clonotype was found a few times. The rearrangement uses TRBV29-1 and TRBJ1-1; possible D gene TRBD1, 6 bases. Germline V gives CDR1 SQVTM, CDR2 ANQGSEA. V was shortened by 7 bases and J by 4 bases, with 10 bases between the two germline ends. This CDR3 region has 11 residues. This chain's CDR3 is CSGGAGTEAFF. For the CDR3, the DNA is TGCAGCGGGGGGGCGGGCACTGAAGCTTTCTTT.

This clonotype turned up a few times. This sequence joins TRBV7-6 and TRBJ2-7, with no clear D. CDR3 length: 17 amino acids. Germline CDR1 and CDR2: SGHVS and FNYEAQ. Trimming stripped 1 base from V and 0 bases from J, with 16 bases between. CDR3 amino acids: CASSLEPGAGNSYEQYF. As DNA, the CDR3 is TGTGCCAGCAGCTTAGAGCCGGGTGCCGGAAACTCCTACGAGCAGTACTTC.

The chain is built from TRBV20-1 and TRBJ1-1; D is perhaps TRBD1 (5 bases). The CDR3 totals 14 residues. V was shortened by 0 bases and J by 1 base, with 9 bases between the two germline ends. Germline assignment: CDR1 DFQATT and CDR2 SNEGSKA (reference sequence). This CDR3 reads CSARDYRKNTEAFF. DNA for the CDR3: TGCAGTGCTAGAGATTACAGGAAGAACACTGAAGCTTTCTTT.

This clonotype showed up just a few times. This sequence joins TRBV20-1 and TRBJ2-1; 7 nucleotides match TRBD1. The CDR3 has 14 residues. J gave up 1 base and V 3 bases, and 3 bases lay outside the gene matches. Germline-derived CDR1 and CDR2 are DFQATT and SNEGSKA (reference sequence). CDR3 residues: CSARTGKSYNEQFF. The CDR3, as DNA: TGCAGTGCTAGGACAGGGAAATCCTACAATGAGCAGTTCTTC.

The chain carries TRBV7-2 and TRBJ2-1, with 14 bases aligning to TRBD2. CDR3 length: 15 amino acids. V lost 1 base, J lost 11 bases, and 4 bases stayed unmatched. The germline CDR1 and CDR2 sequences are SGHTA and FQGNSA. CDR3 sequence reads: CASSLGGTSGGKQFF. The CDR3 DNA reads as TGTGCCAGCAGCTTAGGGGGGACTAGCGGGGGCAAGCAGTTCTTC.

The chain recombines TRBV5-1 with TRBJ2-5; D may correspond to TRBD1 or TRBD2 (7 bases each). With 5 bases removed from V and 1 base from J, the gap between germline ends came to 21 bases. The CDR3 loop spans 17 amino acids. Germline values: CDR1 SGHRS, CDR2 YFSETQ. In nucleotides, the CDR3 is TGCGCCAGCAGTTCGGGACAGTACTCGGGGGGCCAAGAGACCCAGTACTTC. This codes for CASSSGQYSGGQETQYF.

The rearrangement uses TRBV7-8 and TRBJ2-5, with D possibly being TRBD2 (7 bases). Germline V gives CDR1 SGHVS, CDR2 FQNEAQ. CDR3 length: 16 residues. V shed 6 bases and J shed 2 bases, with 19 bases lying between them. The CDR3: CASRERGGFLQETQYF. The DNA of the CDR3 is TGTGCCAGCAGGGAAAGGGGGGGCTTTTTACAAGAGACCCAGTACTTC. The variable domain in full, completed from reference TRBV7-8 and TRBJ2-5, reads GAGVSQSPRYKVAKRGQDVALRCDPISGHVSLFWYQQALGQGPEFLTYFQNEAQLDKSGLPSDRFFAERPEGSVSTLKIQRTQQEDSAVYLCASRERGGFLQETQYFGPGTRLLVL.

The rearrangement uses TRBV20-1 and TRBJ2-3, with 8 nucleotides matching TRBD2. The CDR3 consists of 13 residues. The germline CDR1 and CDR2 sequences are DFQATT and SNEGSKA (reference sequence). V lost 8 bases, J lost 2 bases, and 6 bases stayed unmatched. The CDR3 DNA reads TGCAGTCTCAGCGGGGGAGCCACAGATACGCAGTATTTT. Its translation: CSLSGGATDTQYF.

This chain connects TRBV29-1 to TRBJ2-2, with D perhaps matching TRBD1 (5 bases). The CDR3 runs to 17 residues. Trimming pared 6 bases from V and 0 bases from J, leaving 20 bases between. Germline loops: CDR1 SQVTM, CDR2 ANQGSEA. The CDR3 reads CSVAGPFGRANTGELFF. CDR3 DNA sequence: TGCAGCGTCGCTGGCCCATTCGGCAGGGCGAACACCGGGGAGCTGTTTTTT.

This clonotype appeared a few times. The chain uses TRBV4-3 and TRBJ1-5, with TRBD1 matching 7 bases. The CDR3 is 14 residues long. In germline, CDR1 is LGHNA, CDR2 YSLEER. The junction had 9 bases not matched to a gene; V was cut back by 4 bases and J by 9 bases. CDR3: CASSPGQAVGPQHF. Here the CDR3 DNA reads TGCGCCAGCAGCCCCGGACAGGCCGTGGGGCCCCAGCATTTT.

The chain links TRBV12-3 or TRBV12-4 to TRBJ2-3; D is possibly TRBD2 (6 bases). V lost 5 bases and J lost 1, with 22 bases in between. This CDR3 contains 18 residues. The CDR3 protein is CASSPPPRLADRTDTQYF. The CDR3 nucleotides are TGTGCCAGCAGTCCCCCCCCGAGGTTAGCGGACCGCACAGATACGCAGTATTTT.

V usage is TRBV4-3 and J usage is TRBJ1-4; TRBD1 is a possible D gene (5 bases). V shed 1 base and J shed 8 bases, with 14 bases lying between them. The germline V gene encodes CDR1 LGHNA and CDR2 YSLEER. The CDR3 totals 15 residues. The CDR3 region has the DNA TGCGCCAGCAGCCAAGCTCCCGGGACGGCCGAAAAACTGTTTTTT. Translation: CASSQAPGTAEKLFF.

The sample holds a few counts of this clonotype. J is TRBJ1-1 and V is TRBV20-1; D ambiguous. Trimming shortened V by 0 bases and J by 6 bases, and 11 bases separated the two germline ends. This CDR3 has 13 residues. Germline V lookup: CDR1 DFQATT, CDR2 SNEGSKA (reference sequence). The CDR3 DNA reads TGCAGTGCTAGAGAGAGGTGGGAGGCTGAAGCTTTCTTT. This encodes CSARERWEAEAFF.

Note on this clonotype: A much larger clone lies one base from this, so it may be a read error. V and J are TRBV6-1 and TRBJ2-5; TRBD1 might be the D (6 bases). CDR1 is MNHNS, CDR2 SASEGT, per germline. CDR3 size: 13 residues. V dropped 7 bases and J dropped 1 base, with 10 bases sitting between them. The CDR3 is CASKRTAQETQYF. CDR3 DNA sequence: TGTGCCAGCAAGAGGACAGCCCAAGAGACCCAGTACTTC.

The chain employs TRBV10-3 and TRBJ1-5, with D perhaps matching TRBD1 (5 bases). Germline CDR1 reads ENHRY; CDR2 reads SYGVKD. The CDR3 totals 18 residues. Trimming took 0 bases from V and 6 from J, leaving 21 bases between them. CDR3 sequence: CAISESGRIGSGGQPQHF. The CDR3 DNA reads TGTGCCATCAGTGAGTCGGGCCGAATAGGGTCTGGGGGTCAGCCCCAGCATTTT.

This clonotype was counted a few times. The rearrangement uses TRBV20-1 and TRBJ2-3; 10 bases map to TRBD2. CDR1 is DFQATT and CDR2 is SNEGSKA in the germline V gene (reference sequence). The CDR3 is made up of 15 amino acids. Unmatched junction bases numbered 10, after V lost 5 bases and J lost 5 bases. The CDR3 DNA sequence: TGCAGTGCTGATCGCACTAGCGGGGAGGGAGATACGCAGTATTTT. Protein sequence: CSADRTSGEGDTQYF.

The rearrangement uses TRBV7-3 and TRBJ2-7; no clear D gene. Germline assignment: CDR1 SGHTA and CDR2 FQGTGA. Deletions cut 2 bases from V and 3 bases from J, with 11 bases between. There are 14 residues in the CDR3. The CDR3, as DNA: TGTGCCAGCAGCTTACAAGGGAATGGCTACGAGCAGTACTTC. This sequence encodes CASSLQGNGYEQYF.

This sequence joins TRBV6-1 and TRBJ2-1, with 9 bases fitting TRBD2. Germline V gene sequence: CDR1 MNHNS, CDR2 SASEGT. V trimming: 8 bases; J trimming: 4 bases; junction bases outside the gene matches: 3. CDR3 length equals 13 residues. The CDR3 DNA reads as TGTGCCAGCTGGCGGGGGGGGTACAATGAGCAGTTCTTC. Its translation: CASWRGGYNEQFF.

Here the CDR3 DNA reads TGTGCCAGCAGCCCGACAGGGAATCTAGCTCAGGCGCAGTTCTTC. The encoded protein is CASSPTGNLAQAQFF. V is TRBV7-2 and J is TRBJ2-1; 7 bases align to TRBD1. Per the germline V gene, CDR1 is SGHTA and CDR2 is FQGNSA. V was clipped by 5 bases and J by 12 bases; unmatched bases: 16. The CDR3 sequence is 15 residues long.

The rearrangement links TRBV6-6 to TRBJ1-6; D ambiguous. This CDR3 has 13 amino acids. V shed 0 bases and J shed 10 bases, with 7 bases lying between them. CDR1 and CDR2 from the germline V gene are MNHNY and SVGAGI (reference sequence). The CDR3 spells CASSYSTGSPLHF. The CDR3 DNA reads as TGTGCCAGCAGTTACTCGACCGGATCACCCCTCCACTTT.

The chain links TRBV7-9 to TRBJ1-1, with unresolved D. The CDR3 is made up of 13 amino acids. The germline V gene encodes CDR1 SEHNR and CDR2 FQNEAQ (reference sequence). V was cut by 5 bases and J by 8 bases, with 15 bases left in between. CDR3 bases: TGTGCCAGCAGCCGGCCCCCAAGCACCGAAGCTTTCTTT. It encodes CASSRPPSTEAFF.

In this sample, this clonotype turned up a few times. The chain has TRBV19 and TRBJ1-5; tentatively, D is TRBD1 (6 bases). Looked up from germline, CDR1 is LNHDA and CDR2 is SQIVND (reference sequence). The ends were cut back, 6 bases at V and 6 bases at J, with 15 bases in the middle. This CDR3 region has 14 residues. CDR3 sequence: CASSGGHLGQPQHF. In DNA form, the CDR3 reads TGTGCCAGTAGCGGGGGGCACCTTGGTCAGCCCCAGCATTTT. The variable domain in full, completed from reference TRBV19 and TRBJ1-5, reads DGGITQSPKYLFRKEGQNVTLSCEQNLNHDAMYWYRQDPGQGLRLIYYSQIVNDFQKGDIAEGYSVSREKKESFPLTVTSAQKNPTAFYLCASSGGHLGQPQHFGDGTRLSIL.

This clonotype showed up just a few times. The genes are TRBV20-1 and TRBJ1-6; D is uncertain. V was trimmed by 0 bases and J by 2 bases, leaving 11 bases between them. CDR1 and CDR2 from the germline V gene are DFQATT and SNEGSKA (reference sequence). CDR3 size: 16 residues. The CDR3 nucleotides are TGCAGTGCTAGAGATGGAAGGGAGCCCTATAATTCACCCCTCCACTTT. Residues: CSARDGREPYNSPLHF.

This clonotype was seen only a few times. This chain uses TRBV5-1 with TRBJ2-3; no firm D call. CDR1 is SGHRS and CDR2 is YFSETQ in the germline V gene. V was pared by 0 bases and J by 2 bases, with 10 bases between. The CDR3 is made up of 15 amino acids. The DNA of the CDR3 is TGCGCCAGCAGCTTGGACGGCCATGCCACAGATACGCAGTATTTT. Its protein product is CASSLDGHATDTQYF.

In its sample, this clonotype was seen many times. The chain is built from TRBV12-3 or TRBV12-4 and TRBJ2-7, with TRBD1 as a possible D gene (6 bases). Trimming took off 5 bases at V and 2 bases at J, with 10 bases between the two ends. This CDR3 has 13 amino acids. The CDR3 DNA follows: TGTGCCAGCAGTCCGCGGACAGCCTACGAGCAGTACTTC. It specifies CASSPRTAYEQYF.